This TCR beta chain was retrieved from a study of radiotherapy plus CTLA-4 blockade in lung cancer. Study-level results: According to reports, early shifts in blood T cell clones, alongside interferon-beta, forecast response most accurately. Peripheral blood showed expansion of tumor-derived TCR clones after radiotherapy and ipilimumab.

Concerning this clone itself: Its specificity is not known.

The length of the CDR3 is 16 residues. The germline CDR1 and CDR2 sequences are MGHDK and SYGVNS. Unmatched junction bases numbered 4, after V lost 0 bases and J lost 2 bases. The method was immunoSEQ multiplex PCR; TCRdb's version includes in-frame clones alone and lacks a portion of them. The sample carries 75,000 to 100,000 clones, 82% recorded once. The chain recombines TRBV25-1 with TRBJ2-7; 10 positions match TRBD2. This TCR was sampled from a human donor with non-small cell lung cancer who had a partial response to radiotherapy plus ipilimumab. The specimen comprised peripheral blood, sampled from a patient treated with radiotherapy plus ipilimumab. The CDR3: CASSEYGLAGAYEQYF. DNA of the CDR3: TGTGCCAGCAGTGAATATGGGCTAGCGGGAGCCTACGAGCAGTACTTC.